The source of this TCR beta chain is a study of CD8+ T cells in alopecia areata. Regarding treatment: oral pan-JAK inhibitor, 5-10 mg twice daily. Specimens obtained from alopecia areata patients comprised lesional scalp punch biopsies and peripheral blood. In this sample, this clone turned up a few times. Sequencing relied on a cDNA template that was reverse transcribed from extracted RNA. Assay: immunoSEQ multiplex PCR; the TCRdb copy retains only in-frame clones and omits some. The sample includes approximately 120,000 clones, approximately 60% of them seen just once. Trimming pared 4 bases from V and 5 bases from J, leaving 15 bases between. CDR1 is GTSNPN and CDR2 is SVGIG in the germline V gene (reference sequence). The CDR3 has 13 amino acids.

V is TRBV30 and J is TRBJ2-7; D might be TRBD1 or TRBD2, each matching 5 bases. This receptor was obtained from a human donor with alopecia areata. Sequencing used CD4+ T cells sorted from blood, obtained at week 4, from a patient treated with tofacitinib. CDR3 in DNA: TGTGCCTGGACGGTAAGAGGGACGCACGAGCAGTACTTC. Protein product: CAWTVRGTHEQYF.